This TCR beta chain was captured by sequencing in a study of shared clonotypes between healthy human individuals. Study at large: Donor ages ranged 18 to 49 years: two women, a few men.

To note about this clone: The antigen is unknown. The sample holds other DNA sequences that translate to the same CDR3.

Trimming shortened V by 6 bases and J by 8 bases, and 10 bases separated the two germline ends. Germline values: CDR1 MNHEY, CDR2 SVGAGI. CDR3 length equals 11 residues. Researchers ran the assay at a deep level. Unsorted PBMC replicate PCRs drew on 300 ng DNA, representing 25,000 to 30,000 T cell genomes. Some clones are missing from TCRdb's copy, which holds only in-frame ones; the method was immunoSEQ multiplex PCR. Altogether about 520,000 clones are present, over 70% being singletons, with the ten largest covering about an eighth. Study results and limitations: Only blood was sampled, and tissue TCR repertoires likely differ from blood ones.

This TCR was recovered from a woman aged 40 to 50 in good health. Some clones in this sample may be carry-over from other donors' samples. The V and J genes are TRBV6-5 and TRBJ1-2; D perhaps matches TRBD1 (5 bases). The sequenced sample was PBMCs. The CDR3 DNA sequence: TGTGCCAGCAGCCCAGGGTACGGCTACACCTTC. Translation gives CASSPGYGYTF.